The sequence of this T cell receptor (beta chain) was determined in a study of cytomegalovirus exposure and HLA in healthy donors. In the PCR, 60 Vbeta and 13 Jbeta primers were used. TCRdb keeps only in-frame clones here, not all; method: immunoSEQ multiplex PCR. Among about 150,000 clones listed, 80% to 85% were seen once. Turning to this clone: Other DNA sequences in the sample encode the same CDR3.

Sequenced: PBMCs. The clonotype comes from a male donor in good health and CMV-seronegative.

CDR3 bases: TGTGCCAGCAGTGAGAGGGATTGGGACTCGCGCTACACCGGGGAGCTGTTTTTT. Translated, it gives CASSERDWDSRYTGELFF. The chain recombines TRBV6-1 with TRBJ2-2; tentative D call: TRBD2 (6 bases). Trimming removed 3 bases at V and 3 bases at J, with 20 bases between. In germline, CDR1 is MNHNS, CDR2 SASEGT. This CDR3 contains 18 residues.